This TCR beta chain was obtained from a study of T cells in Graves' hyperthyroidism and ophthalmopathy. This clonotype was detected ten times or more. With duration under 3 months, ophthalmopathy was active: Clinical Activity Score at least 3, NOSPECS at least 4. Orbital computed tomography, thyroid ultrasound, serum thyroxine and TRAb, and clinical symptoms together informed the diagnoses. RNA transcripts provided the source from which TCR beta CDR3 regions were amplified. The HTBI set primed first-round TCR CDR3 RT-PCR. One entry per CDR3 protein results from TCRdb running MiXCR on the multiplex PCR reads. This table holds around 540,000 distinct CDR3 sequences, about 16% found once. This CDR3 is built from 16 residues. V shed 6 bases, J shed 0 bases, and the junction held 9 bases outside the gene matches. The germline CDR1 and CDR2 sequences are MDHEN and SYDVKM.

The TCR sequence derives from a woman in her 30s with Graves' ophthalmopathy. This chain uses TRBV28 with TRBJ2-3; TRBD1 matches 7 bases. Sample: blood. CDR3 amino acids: CASSYRGPSSTDTQYF. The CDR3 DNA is TGTGCCAGCAGCTACAGGGGACCCTCTAGCACAGATACGCAGTATTTT.